This passage covers 9 T cell receptor beta chains from one sample sequenced in a study of CD8 T cells in ankylosing spondylitis. Study-level results: Several highly homologous variants made up a TCR beta motif that seemed to typify ankylosing spondylitis blood.

Their recognized antigens are unknown. TCRdb re-called the 5' RACE reads through MiXCR, storing one row per CDR3 protein. The sample lists approximately 500,000 distinct CDR3 sequences, 9.5% to 15% seen once, with 6.5% to 7% in the top ten. Source material: blood, either unsorted or a sorted T cell fraction (not recorded which). All receptors derive from a male donor with ankylosing spondylitis.

There are many counts of this clonotype. The chain has TRBV18 and TRBJ1-3; D unclear. The CDR3 totals 14 residues. Trimming stripped 3 bases from V and 3 bases from J, with 9 bases between. From germline, CDR1 is KGHSH and CDR2 LQKENI. The CDR3 protein is CASSPTNNGNTIYF. The CDR3 DNA reads as TGTGCCAGCTCACCTACTAATAATGGAAACACCATATATTTT.

This clonotype was detected ten times or more. The rearrangement links TRBV15 to TRBJ2-1; 12 nucleotides line up with TRBD2. This CDR3 is 14 amino acids long. V lost 5 bases and J lost 8; bases outside the gene matches: 4. The germline CDR1 and CDR2 sequences are LNHNV and YYDKDF (reference sequence). The CDR3 DNA sequence: TGTGCCACCAGCCCACGACTAGCGGGAGATGAGCAGTTCTTC. Protein sequence: CATSPRLAGDEQFF.

This clonotype was detected a few times. This sequence joins TRBV29-1 and TRBJ2-5; a weak D match, TRBD2 (6 bases). The CDR3 totals 16 residues. V lost 4 bases, J lost 1 base, and 19 bases lay in between. Germline V gene data show CDR1 as SQVTM and CDR2 as ANQGSEA. As DNA, the CDR3 is TGCAGCGTTGGAGGCCCTAAAAGCGGGTTCCAAGAGACCCAGTACTTC. Translating gives CSVGGPKSGFQETQYF.

This clonotype was counted at least ten times. The chain links TRBV11-2 to TRBJ1-3; no clear D. Trimming took off 3 bases at V and 7 bases at J, with 10 bases between the two ends. Germline CDR1 SGHAT, CDR2 FQNNGV. The CDR3 covers 13 residues. The CDR3 reads CASSFGPDNTIYF. In DNA form, the CDR3 reads TGTGCCAGCAGCTTCGGCCCAGACAACACCATATATTTT. Looking up the rest from reference TRBV11-2 and TRBJ1-3 gives the full variable domain: EAGVAQSPRYKIIEKRQSVAFWCNPISGHATLYWYQQILGQGPKLLIQFQNNGVVDDSQLPKDRFSAERLKGVDSTLKIQPAKLEDSAVYLCASSFGPDNTIYFGEGSWLTVV.

This clonotype appeared a few times. V gene TRBV5-1 combines with J gene TRBJ2-7; 9 nucleotides agree with TRBD1. Germline trimming cut 4 bases from V and 0 bases from J; bases unmatched to any gene: 5. Germline CDR1 and CDR2: SGHRS and YFSETQ. This CDR3 comprises 15 residues. This chain's CDR3 is CASSPGQGTSYEQYV. DNA of the CDR3: TGCGCCAGCAGCCCAGGACAGGGGACCTCCTACGAGCAGTACGTC.

Ten or more counts support this clonotype. The CDR3 region is CASRLPPGELFF. The CDR3 DNA follows: TGTGCCAGCAGATTGCCCCCCGGGGAGCTGTTTTTT. The V call is TRBV6-1, the J call TRBJ2-2; D unresolved. The CDR3 extends over 12 amino acids. The germline V gene has CDR1 MNHNS and CDR2 SASEGT. The V and J ends lost 6 bases and 6 bases respectively, with 8 bases between them.

The V and J genes are TRBV2 and TRBJ1-5, with D possibly being TRBD1 (5 bases). Germline CDR1 SNHLY, CDR2 FYNNEI. The CDR3 totals 14 residues. With 3 bases removed from V and 5 bases from J, the gap between germline ends came to 11 bases. CDR3 sequence: CASSDRTRDQPQHF. The CDR3 DNA follows: TGTGCCAGCAGTGATCGGACACGGGATCAGCCCCAGCATTTT.

This clonotype was counted only a few times. The DNA of the CDR3 is TGCGCCAGCAGCTTGGTAAAGGCTAGCTGGGTCGAGACCCAGTACTTC. This translates into CASSLVKASWVETQYF. The chain joins TRBV5-1 to TRBJ2-5; D possibly corresponds to TRBD2 (5 bases). The CDR3 consists of 16 residues. Trimming left V 0 bases short and J 5 bases short, with 17 bases between. The germline gives CDR1 SGHRS, CDR2 YFSETQ.

This clonotype occurred a few times. The chain recombines TRBV5-6 with TRBJ1-2, with 9 bases that match TRBD1. Per germline, CDR1 SGHDT and CDR2 YYEEEE. This CDR3 has 16 residues. J lost 7 bases, V lost 0 bases, and 10 bases had no gene match. CDR3 in DNA: TGTGCCAGCAGCTTGGTTTTTAGGACAGGGGATTTTGGCTACACCTTC. This translates into CASSLVFRTGDFGYTF.